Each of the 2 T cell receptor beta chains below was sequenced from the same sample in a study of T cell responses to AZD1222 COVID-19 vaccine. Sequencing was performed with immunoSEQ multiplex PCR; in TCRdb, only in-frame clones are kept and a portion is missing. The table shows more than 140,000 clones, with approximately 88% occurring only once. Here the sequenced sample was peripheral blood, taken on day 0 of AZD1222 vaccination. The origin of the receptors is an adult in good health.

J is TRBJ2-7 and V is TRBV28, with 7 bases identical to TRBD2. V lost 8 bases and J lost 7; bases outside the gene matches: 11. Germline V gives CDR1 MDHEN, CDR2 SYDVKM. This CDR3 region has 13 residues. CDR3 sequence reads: CASLGRWAGEQYF. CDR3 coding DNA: TGTGCCAGCCTCGGGAGGTGGGCGGGAGAGCAGTACTTC.

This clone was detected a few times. DNA for the CDR3: TGTGCCAGCAGCCTTAGCGGGGGAGGGAATGAGCAGTTCTTC. Protein: CASSLSGGGNEQFF. The J gene is TRBJ2-1, the V gene TRBV6-5; 9 bases map to TRBD2. V gave up 6 bases and J gave up 7 bases; unmatched junction bases: 7. Germline assignment: CDR1 MNHEY and CDR2 SVGAGI. CDR3 size: 14 residues.